A selection of T cell receptor beta chains follows, all from one sample in a study of blood T cell repertoires in COVID-19. Method: immunoSEQ multiplex PCR; TCRdb's copy keeps in-frame clones and lacks some. The sample includes some 19,000 clones, roughly nine tenths of them seen just once. Material for sequencing was peripheral blood. Receptors were obtained from a man between 65 and 85 years old with acute or convalescent COVID-19. Both conserved end residues are part of each CDR3. Each record gives: J gene, clone size, CDR3 length, D gene, V gene, CDR3 DNA, CDR3 protein. D genes are given only for firm matches. The size field is filled for only some rows; it gives once, few, many or a size class.

TRBJ2-3 | - | 15 | - | TRBV27 | TGTGCCAGCAGTTTATCCAGGGCTGGGACAGATACGCAGTATTTT | CASSLSRAGTDTQYF
TRBJ2-7 | - | 15 | TRBD1 | TRBV18 | TGTGCCAGCTCGCCACTCTCGACAGGGGCGAAAGAGCAGTACTTC | CASSPLSTGAKEQYF
TRBJ1-2 | - | 15 | TRBD1 | TRBV29-1 | TGCAGCGTTGAAGGGGGGCCGGGACAGGCCTATGGCTACACCTTC | CSVEGGPGQAYGYTF
TRBJ2-2 | - | 16 | TRBD2 | TRBV11-2 | TGTGCCAGCAGCTTAGATAGCGGGAGTTACACCGGGGAGCTGTTTTTT | CASSLDSGSYTGELFF
TRBJ2-5 | - | 14 | TRBD1 | TRBV5-1 | TGCGCCAGCAGCTTACGACAGGGTAGGGAGACCCAGTACTTC | CASSLRQGRETQYF
TRBJ2-7 | few | 15 | TRBD1 | TRBV7-9 | TGTGCCAGCAGCCCCAGGACAGGTTTTTCCTACGAGCAGTACTTC | CASSPRTGFSYEQYF
TRBJ1-2 | - | 16 | - | TRBV27 | TGTGCCAGCAGTACCCTCGGGGCAGGGGTTGAGAATGGCTACACCTTC | CASSTLGAGVENGYTF
TRBJ1-5 | - | 15 | - | TRBV6-2/TRBV6-3 | TGTGCCAGCAGTTACCCGCGGGGGCTGGATCAGCCCCAGCATTTT | CASSYPRGLDQPQHF
TRBJ1-1 | - | 15 | - | TRBV4-1 | TGCGCCAGCAGCCAGGGGCAGGTTTTCGGCACTGAAGCTTTCTTT | CASSQGQVFGTEAFF
TRBJ2-4 | few | 17 | TRBD1 | TRBV5-4 | TGTGCCAGCTCCCAAAAGAACTACGGGACAGGGGTTGACATTCAGTACTTC | CASSQKNYGTGVDIQYF
TRBJ1-5 | - | 15 | TRBD1 | TRBV19 | TGTGCCAGTAGCAACCGGGACAGACCAGATCAGCCCCAGCATTTT | CASSNRDRPDQPQHF
TRBJ1-5 | once | 15 | - | TRBV5-6 | TGTGCCAGCAGCTTGATGCGGGGGAGTGCTCAGCCCCAGCATTTT | CASSLMRGSAQPQHF
TRBJ1-5 | - | 13 | TRBD1 | TRBV29-1 | TGCAGCGTTGGCCAGGGGGGCGATCAGCCCCAGCATTTT | CSVGQGGDQPQHF
TRBJ1-3 | - | 17 | - | TRBV4-2 | TGTGCCAGCAGCCAGGGGGCAGGGCGTTTCGCTGGAAACACCATATATTTT | CASSQGAGRFAGNTIYF
TRBJ2-2 | - | 15 | - | TRBV24-1 | TGTGCCACCAGTGATTTACCCTCAGGGTCCGGGGAGCTGTTTTTT | CATSDLPSGSGELFF
TRBJ2-1 | - | 16 | - | TRBV28 | TGTGCCAGCAGTCATCAGGGTTACAGCTCCTACAATGAGCAGTTCTTC | CASSHQGYSSYNEQFF
TRBJ2-3 | - | 15 | - | TRBV4-3 | TGCGCCAGCAGCCAAGCCGCTCAGGGGCCAGATACGCAGTATTTT | CASSQAAQGPDTQYF
TRBJ2-1 | - | 15 | TRBD1 | TRBV5-1 | TGCGCCAGCAGCTCGGGGGACAGGGACTACAATGAGCAGTTCTTC | CASSSGDRDYNEQFF
TRBJ1-2 | few | 13 | - | TRBV2 | TGTGCCAGCAGTGACCGGGGGGCAGGGGGCTACACCTTC | CASSDRGAGGYTF
TRBJ2-2 | - | 13 | - | TRBV12-3/TRBV12-4 | TGTGCCAGCAGTTTAACGGGGGCCGGGGAGCTGTTTTTT | CASSLTGAGELFF
TRBJ1-1 | few | 15 | TRBD1 | TRBV9 | TGTGCCAGCAGCCCACAAGGACAGGGAGGCACTGAAGCTTTCTTT | CASSPQGQGGTEAFF
TRBJ1-4 | - | 14 | - | TRBV4-2 | TGTGCCAGCAGCCTCTCCCGGGCTAATGAAAAACTGTTTTTT | CASSLSRANEKLFF
TRBJ2-1 | - | 16 | - | TRBV7-8 | TGTGCCAGCAGCTCATCGGGGCGGGACTCCTACAATGAGCAGTTCTTC | CASSSSGRDSYNEQFF
TRBJ2-3 | - | 13 | - | TRBV4-1 | TGCGCCAGCAGCCAGGGGGCGGTGGATACGCAGTATTTT | CASSQGAVDTQYF
TRBJ1-6 | - | 15 | TRBD1 | TRBV5-6 | TGTGCCAGCAGCTCGGGACAGGGGATAAATTCACCCCTCCACTTT | CASSSGQGINSPLHF